This T cell receptor beta chain came from a study of graft-versus-host responses after intestinal transplantation. The count of this clone is one. The antigen remains unidentified. V lost 6 bases and J lost 6, with 13 bases in between. The CDR3 totals 13 residues. Germline-derived CDR1 and CDR2 are KGHSH and LQKENI. Clones were read by immunoSEQ multiplex PCR, and TCRdb kept only the in-frame ones, dropping some. The sample lists some 140,000 clones, over 85% seen once, with approximately 0.17% in the top ten. The clonotype was recovered from a human donor who received an intestinal transplant. The chain employs TRBV18 and TRBJ2-3, with no clear D. Here the sequenced sample was unstimulated CD4+ T cells sorted from spleen or lymph node cells, taken before intestinal transplant. The CDR3 reads CASSPNPGDTQYF. The CDR3 DNA sequence: TGTGCCAGCTCTCCTAACCCTGGGGATACGCAGTATTTT.